The clone carrying this T cell receptor beta chain was detected a few times. Its antigen is still unknown. The entry originates in a study of beta chain features in type 1 diabetes. Study results and caveats: All four CD4+ subsets of Type 1 diabetes patients contained TCRB CDR3s that were moderately but significantly shorter.

Germline V gives CDR1 GTSNPN, CDR2 SVGIG (reference sequence). The CDR3 runs to 17 residues. Trimming took off 1 base at V and 2 bases at J, with 20 bases between the two ends. Expressed TCRB transcripts were sequenced after all isolated RNA was converted to cDNA. Libraries were prepared by immunoSEQ multiplex PCR; TCRdb keeps only in-frame clonotypes and omits some of them. Of some 150,000 clones in the sample, approximately 8.8% were seen once. This sequence originates from a woman aged 30 to 39 with type 1 diabetes. The J gene is TRBJ1-1, the V gene TRBV30; a possible D gene is TRBD1 (5 bases). The sequenced material came from central memory CD4+ T cells from blood. The chain's CDR3 is CAWSGQGLEGRNTEAFF. The DNA of the CDR3 is TGTGCCTGGAGTGGGCAGGGTTTGGAGGGGCGCAACACTGAAGCTTTCTTT.